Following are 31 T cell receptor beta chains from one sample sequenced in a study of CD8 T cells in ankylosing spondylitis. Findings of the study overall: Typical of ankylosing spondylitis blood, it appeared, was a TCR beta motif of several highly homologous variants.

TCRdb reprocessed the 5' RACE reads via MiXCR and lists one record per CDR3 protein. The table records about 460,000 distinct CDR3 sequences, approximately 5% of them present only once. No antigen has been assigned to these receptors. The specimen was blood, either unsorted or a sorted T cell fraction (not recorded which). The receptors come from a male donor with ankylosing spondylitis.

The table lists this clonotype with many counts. CDR3 DNA sequence: TGTGCCAGCAGCTCGGGAGGATTCACAGATACGCAGTATTTT. It translates to CASSSGGFTDTQYF. The chain recombines TRBV7-2 with TRBJ2-3; 7 bases align to TRBD2. Losses at the gene ends were 4 bases for V and 2 bases for J; bases not matched to a gene: 3. The CDR3 spans 14 residues. Germline CDR1 reads SGHTA; CDR2 reads FQGNSA.

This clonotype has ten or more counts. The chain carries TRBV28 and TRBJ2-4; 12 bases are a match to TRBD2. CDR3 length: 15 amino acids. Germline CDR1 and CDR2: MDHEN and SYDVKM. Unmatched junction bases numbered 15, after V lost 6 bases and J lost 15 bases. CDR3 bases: TGTGCCAGCAGCCACCCGACTAGCGGGAGTGAGGAACGGTACTTC. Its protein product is CASSHPTSGSEERYF. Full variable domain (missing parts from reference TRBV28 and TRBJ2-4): DVKVTQSSRYLVKRTGEKVFLECVQDMDHENMFWYRQDPGLGLRLIYFSYDVKMKEKGDIPEGYSVSREKKERFSLILESASTNQTSMYLCASSHPTSGSEERYFGAGTRLSVL.

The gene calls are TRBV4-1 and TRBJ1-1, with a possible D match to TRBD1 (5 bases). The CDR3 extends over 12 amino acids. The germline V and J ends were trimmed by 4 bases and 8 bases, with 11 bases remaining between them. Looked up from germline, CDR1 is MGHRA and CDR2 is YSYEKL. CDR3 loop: CASSLPGEEAFF. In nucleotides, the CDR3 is TGCGCCAGCAGCCTCCCGGGGGAAGAAGCTTTCTTT.

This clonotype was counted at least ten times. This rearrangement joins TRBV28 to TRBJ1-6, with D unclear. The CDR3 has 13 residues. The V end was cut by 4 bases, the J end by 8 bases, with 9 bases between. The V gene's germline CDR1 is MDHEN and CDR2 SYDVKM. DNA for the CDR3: TGTGCCAGCAGTTCCCTTAGGGATTCACCCCTCCACTTT. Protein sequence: CASSSLRDSPLHF.

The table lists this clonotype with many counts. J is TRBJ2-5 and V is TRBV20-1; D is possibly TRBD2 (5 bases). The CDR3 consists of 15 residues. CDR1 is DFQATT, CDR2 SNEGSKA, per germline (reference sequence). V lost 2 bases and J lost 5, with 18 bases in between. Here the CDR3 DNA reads TGCAGTGCTAGATCCCCCATTTTGGAGCGGGAGACCCAGTACTTC. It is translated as CSARSPILERETQYF.

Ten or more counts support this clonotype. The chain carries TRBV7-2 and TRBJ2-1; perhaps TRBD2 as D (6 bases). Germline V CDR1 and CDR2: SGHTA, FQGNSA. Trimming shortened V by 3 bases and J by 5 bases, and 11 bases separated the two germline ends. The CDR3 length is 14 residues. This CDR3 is CASSFRGRNNEQFF. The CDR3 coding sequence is TGTGCCAGCAGCTTTCGGGGGAGAAACAATGAGCAGTTCTTC.

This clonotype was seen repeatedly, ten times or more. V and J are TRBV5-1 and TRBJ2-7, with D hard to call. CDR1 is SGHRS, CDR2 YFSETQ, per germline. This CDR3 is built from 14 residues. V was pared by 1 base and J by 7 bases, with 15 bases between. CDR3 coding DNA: TGCGCCAGCAGCTTGATGGACCGCTCTGGGGAGCAGTACTTC. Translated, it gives CASSLMDRSGEQYF.

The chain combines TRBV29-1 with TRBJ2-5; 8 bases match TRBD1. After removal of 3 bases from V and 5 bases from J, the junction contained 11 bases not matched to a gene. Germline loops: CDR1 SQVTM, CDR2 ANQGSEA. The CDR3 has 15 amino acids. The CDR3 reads CSVDRGRGRRETQYF. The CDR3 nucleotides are TGCAGCGTTGATAGGGGCAGGGGGCGTAGGGAGACCCAGTACTTC.

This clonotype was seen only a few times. CDR3 sequence: CAISSNPGLAGALNADTQYF. The CDR3 DNA sequence: TGTGCCATCAGTAGTAACCCCGGACTAGCGGGGGCCCTCAACGCAGATACGCAGTATTTT. J is TRBJ2-3 and V is TRBV10-3; 13 nucleotides agree with TRBD2. CDR3 size: 20 residues. CDR1 ENHRY and CDR2 SYGVKD come from the germline V gene. J gave up 4 bases and V 5 bases, and 18 bases lay outside the gene matches.

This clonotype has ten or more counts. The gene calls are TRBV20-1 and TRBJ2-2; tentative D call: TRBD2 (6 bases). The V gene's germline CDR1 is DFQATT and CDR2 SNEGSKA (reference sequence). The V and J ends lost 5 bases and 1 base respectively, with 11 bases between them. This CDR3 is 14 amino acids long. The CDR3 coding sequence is TGCAGTGCTGGGAGGACTTTGAACACCGGGGAGCTGTTTTTT. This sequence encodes CSAGRTLNTGELFF.

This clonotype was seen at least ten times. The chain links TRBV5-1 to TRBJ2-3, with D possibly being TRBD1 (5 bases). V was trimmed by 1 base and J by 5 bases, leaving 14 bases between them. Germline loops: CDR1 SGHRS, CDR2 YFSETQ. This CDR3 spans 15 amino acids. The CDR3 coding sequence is TGCGCCAGCAGCTTGACAGGCAGCCTTGGAGATACGCAGTATTTT. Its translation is CASSLTGSLGDTQYF.

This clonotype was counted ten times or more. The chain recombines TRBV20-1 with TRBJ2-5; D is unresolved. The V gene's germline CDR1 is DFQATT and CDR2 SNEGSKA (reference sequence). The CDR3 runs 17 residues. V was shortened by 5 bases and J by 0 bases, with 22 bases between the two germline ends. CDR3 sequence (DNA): TGCAGTGCTCCTTACGACGGTATTTCGGTGTACCAAGAGACCCAGTACTTC. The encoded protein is CSAPYDGISVYQETQYF.

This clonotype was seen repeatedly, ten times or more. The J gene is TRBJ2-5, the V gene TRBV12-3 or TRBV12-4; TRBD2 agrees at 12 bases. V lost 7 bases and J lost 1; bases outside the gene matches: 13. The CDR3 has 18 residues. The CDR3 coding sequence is TGTGCCAGCACCCTTGGTAGGACTAGCGGGACCTTCCAAGAGACCCAGTACTTC. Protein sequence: CASTLGRTSGTFQETQYF.

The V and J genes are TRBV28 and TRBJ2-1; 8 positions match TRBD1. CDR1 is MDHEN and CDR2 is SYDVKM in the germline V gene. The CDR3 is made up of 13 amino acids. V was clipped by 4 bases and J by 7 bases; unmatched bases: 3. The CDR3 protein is CASSWDRTNEQFF. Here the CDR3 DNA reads TGTGCCAGCAGTTGGGACAGGACGAATGAGCAGTTCTTC.

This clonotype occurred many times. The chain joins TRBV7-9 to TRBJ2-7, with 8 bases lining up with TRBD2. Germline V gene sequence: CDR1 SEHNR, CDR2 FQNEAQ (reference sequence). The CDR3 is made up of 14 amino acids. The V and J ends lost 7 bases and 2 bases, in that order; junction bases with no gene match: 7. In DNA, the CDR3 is TGTGCCAGCACCCGGCGGGAGGCCCCCTACGAGCAGTACTTC. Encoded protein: CASTRREAPYEQYF.

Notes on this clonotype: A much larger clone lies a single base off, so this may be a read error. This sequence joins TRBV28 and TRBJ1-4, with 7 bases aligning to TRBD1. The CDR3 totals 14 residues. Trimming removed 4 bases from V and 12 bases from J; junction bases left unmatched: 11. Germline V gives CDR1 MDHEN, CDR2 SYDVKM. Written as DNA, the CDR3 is TGTGCCAGCAGTTCCGGGACAGTATGGGAAGAACTGTTTTTT. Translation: CASSSGTVWEELFF.

CDR3 loop: CASSQIPPGLGYGYTF. The CDR3 DNA reads TGTGCCAGCAGCCAAATACCGCCGGGACTTGGGTATGGCTACACCTTC. The V call is TRBV3-1, the J call TRBJ1-2; tentative D call: TRBD1 (5 bases). The CDR3 has 16 residues. The V gene lost 2 bases and the J gene lost 5 bases, with 18 bases spanning the gap. Germline CDR1 and CDR2: LGHDT and YNNKEL (reference sequence).

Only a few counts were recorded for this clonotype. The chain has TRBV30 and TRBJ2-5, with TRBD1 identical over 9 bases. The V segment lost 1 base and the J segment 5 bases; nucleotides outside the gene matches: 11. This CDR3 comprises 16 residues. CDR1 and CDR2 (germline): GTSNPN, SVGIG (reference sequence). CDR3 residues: CAWSGPRTGAGETQYF. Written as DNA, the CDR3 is TGTGCCTGGAGTGGCCCCCGGACAGGGGCCGGGGAGACCCAGTACTTC.

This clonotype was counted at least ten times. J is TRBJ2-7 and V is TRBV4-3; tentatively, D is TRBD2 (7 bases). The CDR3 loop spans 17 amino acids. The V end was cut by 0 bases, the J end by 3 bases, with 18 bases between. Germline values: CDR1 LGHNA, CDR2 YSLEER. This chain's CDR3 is CASSQDSEGGKNYEQYF. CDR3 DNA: TGCGCCAGCAGCCAAGATTCCGAGGGGGGGAAAAACTACGAGCAGTACTTC.

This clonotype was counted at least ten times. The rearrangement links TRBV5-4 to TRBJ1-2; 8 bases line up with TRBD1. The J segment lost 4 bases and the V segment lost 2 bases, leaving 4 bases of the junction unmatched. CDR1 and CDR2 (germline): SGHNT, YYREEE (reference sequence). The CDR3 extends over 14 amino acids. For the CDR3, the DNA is TGTGCCAGCAGCTTTACAGGGGGGAGCTATGGCTACACCTTC. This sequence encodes CASSFTGGSYGYTF. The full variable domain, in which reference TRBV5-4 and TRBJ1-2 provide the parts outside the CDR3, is ETGVTQSPTHLIKTRGQQVTLRCSSQSGHNTVSWYQQALGQGPQFIFQYYREEENGRGNFPPRFSGLQFPNYSSELNVNALELDDSALYLCASSFTGGSYGYTFGSGTRLTVV.

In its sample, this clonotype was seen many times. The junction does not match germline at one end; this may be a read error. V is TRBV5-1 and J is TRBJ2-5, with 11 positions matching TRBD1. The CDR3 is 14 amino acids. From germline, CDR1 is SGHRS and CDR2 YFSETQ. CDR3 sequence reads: CASSRTGGEETQYF. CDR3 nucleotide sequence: TGTGCCAGCTCACGGACAGGGGGCGAAGAGACCCAGTACTTC.

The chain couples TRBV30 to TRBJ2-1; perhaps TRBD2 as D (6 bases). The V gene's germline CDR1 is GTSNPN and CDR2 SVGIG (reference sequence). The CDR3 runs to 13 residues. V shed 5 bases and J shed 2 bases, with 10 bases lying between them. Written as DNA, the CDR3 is TGTGCCTGGGGAGGGCTGACCTACAATGAGCAGTTCTTC. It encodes CAWGGLTYNEQFF.

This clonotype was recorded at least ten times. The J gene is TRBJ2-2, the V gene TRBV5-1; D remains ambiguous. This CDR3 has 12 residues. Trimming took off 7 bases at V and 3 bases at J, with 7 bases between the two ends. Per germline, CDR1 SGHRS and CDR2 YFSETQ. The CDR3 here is CASSFDTGELFF. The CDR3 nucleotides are TGCGCCAGCTCCTTCGACACCGGGGAGCTGTTTTTT.

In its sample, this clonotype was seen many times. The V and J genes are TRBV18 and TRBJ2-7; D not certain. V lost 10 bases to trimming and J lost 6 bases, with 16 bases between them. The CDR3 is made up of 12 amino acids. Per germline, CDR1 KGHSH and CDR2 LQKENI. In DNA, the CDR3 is TGTGCCACGGGCCGAACAGTGGGCGAGCAGTACTTC. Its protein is CATGRTVGEQYF.

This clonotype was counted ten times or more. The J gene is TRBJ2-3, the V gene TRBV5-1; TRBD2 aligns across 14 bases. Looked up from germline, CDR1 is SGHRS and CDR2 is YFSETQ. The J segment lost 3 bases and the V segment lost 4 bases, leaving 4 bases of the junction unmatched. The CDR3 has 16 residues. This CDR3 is CASSPRTSGGTDTQYF. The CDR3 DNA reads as TGCGCCAGCAGCCCACGGACTAGCGGGGGGACAGATACGCAGTATTTT.

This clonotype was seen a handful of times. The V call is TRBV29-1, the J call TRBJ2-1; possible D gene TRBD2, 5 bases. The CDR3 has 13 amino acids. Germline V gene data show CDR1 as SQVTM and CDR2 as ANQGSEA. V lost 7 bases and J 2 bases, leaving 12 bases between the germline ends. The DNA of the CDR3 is TGCAGCGGTACCGGGATGGCCTACAATGAGCAGTTCTTC. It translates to CSGTGMAYNEQFF.

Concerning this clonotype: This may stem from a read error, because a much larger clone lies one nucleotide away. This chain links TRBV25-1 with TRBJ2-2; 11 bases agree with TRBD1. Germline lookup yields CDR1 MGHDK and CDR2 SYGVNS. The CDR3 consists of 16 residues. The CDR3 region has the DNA TGTACCAGCAGTGATGGACAGGGGGCTTTCACCGGGGAGCTGTTTTTT. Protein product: CTSSDGQGAFTGELFF.

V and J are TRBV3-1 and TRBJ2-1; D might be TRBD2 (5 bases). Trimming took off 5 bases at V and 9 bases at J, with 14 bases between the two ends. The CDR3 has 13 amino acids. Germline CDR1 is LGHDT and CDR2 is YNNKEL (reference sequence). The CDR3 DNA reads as TGTGCCAGCAGCGACCCCTGGGAGAGTGAGCAGTTCTTC. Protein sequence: CASSDPWESEQFF.

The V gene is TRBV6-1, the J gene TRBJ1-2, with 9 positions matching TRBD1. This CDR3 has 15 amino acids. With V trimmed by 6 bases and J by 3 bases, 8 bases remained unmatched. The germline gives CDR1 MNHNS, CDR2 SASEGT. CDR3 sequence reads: CASRPVDRGYYGYTF. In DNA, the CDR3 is TGTGCCAGCAGGCCAGTGGACAGGGGTTACTATGGCTACACCTTC.

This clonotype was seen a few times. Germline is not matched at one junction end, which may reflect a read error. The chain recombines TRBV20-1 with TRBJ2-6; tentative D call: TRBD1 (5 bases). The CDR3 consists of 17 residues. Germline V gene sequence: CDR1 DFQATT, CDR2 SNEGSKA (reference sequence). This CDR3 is CCARPRDPFSGANVLTF. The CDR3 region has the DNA TGCTGTGCTAGACCCAGGGATCCCTTCTCTGGGGCCAACGTCCTGACTTTC.

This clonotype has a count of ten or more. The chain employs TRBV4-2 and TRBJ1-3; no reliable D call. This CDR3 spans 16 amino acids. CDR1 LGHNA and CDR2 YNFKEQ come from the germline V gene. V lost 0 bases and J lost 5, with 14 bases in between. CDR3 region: CASSQDLSGGRNTIYF. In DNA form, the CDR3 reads TGTGCCAGCAGCCAAGATCTGTCCGGCGGGAGAAACACCATATATTTT.